This T cell receptor beta chain was found in a study of breast tumors, draining lymph nodes, adjacent tissues. From the multiplex PCR reads, TCRdb called clonotypes with MiXCR, one entry per CDR3 protein. This table has 200,000 or so distinct CDR3 sequences, 25% to 40% appearing once. This CDR3 is 17 amino acids long. Germline assignment: CDR1 SGDLS and CDR2 YYNGEE. V lost 2 bases, J lost 6 bases, and 13 bases stayed unmatched. This clonotype was recorded at least ten times. Samples came from axillary lymph nodes draining the breast cancer. This chain uses TRBV9 with TRBJ2-3; TRBD2 agrees at 9 bases. This sequence originates from a female donor with breast cancer. Some clones in this sample may be carry-over from other donors' samples. Source material: axillary lymph node tissue. CDR3 DNA: TGTGCCAGCAGCGTCACACAGTGGGCGGGAGGGTCGGATACGCAGTATTTT. Its translation: CASSVTQWAGGSDTQYF.